These 20 T cell receptor beta chains originate from one sample sequenced in a study of blood T cell repertoires in COVID-19. Libraries were prepared by immunoSEQ multiplex PCR; TCRdb keeps only in-frame clonotypes and omits some of them. Among roughly 300,000 clones listed, about 86% were seen once. Sequenced: peripheral blood. All receptors derive from a woman in her forties or fifties with acute or convalescent COVID-19.

This sequence joins TRBV7-2 and TRBJ2-7; the D gene is possibly TRBD2 (6 bases). CDR1 is SGHTA, CDR2 FQGNSA, per germline. The V gene lost 1 base and the J gene lost 7 bases, with 17 bases spanning the gap. The CDR3 loop spans 15 amino acids. The CDR3 sequence is CASSLVVAGLGEQYF. The CDR3 region has the DNA TGTGCCAGCAGCTTAGTGGTTGCGGGACTTGGGGAGCAGTACTTC.

DNA of the CDR3: TGTGCCAGCAGCTTGTCAAGAGGGTCCTACAATGAGCAGTTCTTC. Amino acid sequence: CASSLSRGSYNEQFF. The rearrangement links TRBV7-2 to TRBJ2-1, with a weak D call TRBD2 (5 bases). The germline V gene encodes CDR1 SGHTA and CDR2 FQGNSA. The CDR3 runs to 15 residues. Deletions cut 3 bases from V and 1 base from J, with 10 bases between.

Only one count was recorded for this clone. This chain links TRBV5-6 with TRBJ2-2, with a tentative D call TRBD1 (6 bases). The CDR3 loop spans 13 amino acids. Trimming shortened V by 0 bases and J by 9 bases, and 9 bases separated the two germline ends. Germline V gene lookup returns CDR1 SGHDT and CDR2 YYEEEE. The CDR3 region is CASSLGGGRELFF. Here the CDR3 DNA reads TGTGCCAGCAGCTTGGGTGGGGGCCGGGAGCTGTTTTTT.

The chain has TRBV11-2 and TRBJ2-7; tentatively, D is TRBD1 (5 bases). Germline CDR1 and CDR2: SGHAT and FQNNGV. V shed 3 bases and J shed 5 bases, with 11 bases lying between them. This CDR3 region has 13 residues. This CDR3 reads CASSFSQGHEQYF. The DNA of the CDR3 is TGTGCCAGCAGCTTCTCGCAGGGCCACGAGCAGTACTTC.

The chain links TRBV29-1 to TRBJ2-3; 13 positions match TRBD2. CDR1 SQVTM and CDR2 ANQGSEA come from the germline V gene. The CDR3 is made up of 15 amino acids. The ends lost 6 bases at V and 3 bases at J; junction bases unmatched: 6. The CDR3 coding sequence is TGCAGCGTCGTGGGACTAGCGGGGTCGACAGATACGCAGTATTTT. This gives the protein CSVVGLAGSTDTQYF.

The chain is built from TRBV9 and TRBJ2-7, with 8 bases matching TRBD2. The V gene end was trimmed by 2 bases and the J gene end by 3 bases; junction bases not matched to a gene: 1. Looked up from germline, CDR1 is SGDLS and CDR2 is YYNGEE. This CDR3 contains 13 residues. This CDR3 reads CASSVTSGYEQYF. In DNA form, the CDR3 reads TGTGCCAGCAGCGTTACTAGCGGCTACGAGCAGTACTTC.

This chain links TRBV11-3 with TRBJ2-3, with 7 bases matching TRBD2. Germline CDR1 SGHNT, CDR2 YENEEA. V shed 7 bases, J shed 3 bases, and the junction held 4 bases outside the gene matches. The CDR3 is 13 amino acids. CDR3 sequence: CASTGGRTDTQYF. The CDR3 DNA is TGTGCCAGCACCGGCGGGAGAACAGATACGCAGTATTTT.

The rearrangement uses TRBV5-1 and TRBJ2-7; D remains ambiguous. The germline V and J ends were trimmed by 0 bases and 2 bases, with 9 bases remaining between them. The CDR3 loop spans 14 amino acids. Germline CDR1 reads SGHRS; CDR2 reads YFSETQ. The CDR3 DNA reads TGCGCCAGCAGCTTGGGAGGAGAGGCCTACGAGCAGTACGTC. Translated, it gives CASSLGGEAYEQYV.

The CDR3 region is CASSPPGGSNQPQHF. In nucleotides, the CDR3 is TGTGCCAGCTCACCACCCGGGGGAAGCAATCAGCCCCAGCATTTT. The V call is TRBV18, the J call TRBJ1-5; D is perhaps TRBD1 (5 bases). The germline V gene has CDR1 KGHSH and CDR2 LQKENI. Trimming removed 0 bases at V and 1 base at J, with 7 bases between. CDR3 length equals 15 residues.

This clone was seen a handful of times. The V and J genes are TRBV4-1 and TRBJ1-6, with D uncertain. Germline-derived CDR1 and CDR2 are MGHRA and YSYEKL. The CDR3 consists of 16 residues. V shed 0 bases and J shed 4 bases, with 10 bases lying between them. The CDR3 here is CASSQEGREYNSPLHF. Written as DNA, the CDR3 is TGCGCCAGCAGCCAAGAAGGGAGGGAGTATAATTCACCCCTCCACTTT.

In DNA, the CDR3 is TGCGCCAGCAGGCCGGGACAGGGGGCGACCGGGGAGCTGTTTTTT. The encoded protein is CASRPGQGATGELFF. The V and J genes are TRBV4-1 and TRBJ2-2; TRBD1 matches 12 bases. The germline V gene has CDR1 MGHRA and CDR2 YSYEKL. V was clipped by 6 bases and J by 5 bases; unmatched bases: 4. The CDR3 runs 15 residues.

The CDR3 nucleotides are TGTGCCAGCAGTTACTCGACAGCCTCCTACGAGCAGTACGTC. This sequence encodes CASSYSTASYEQYV. This chain links TRBV6-5 with TRBJ2-7; a possible D gene is TRBD1 (5 bases). CDR1 is MNHEY and CDR2 is SVGAGI in the germline V gene. The CDR3 runs 14 residues. V dropped 0 bases and J dropped 0 bases, with 6 bases sitting between them.

The V and J genes are TRBV9 and TRBJ2-5; 14 bases map to TRBD2. CDR1 is SGDLS and CDR2 is YYNGEE in the germline V gene. CDR3 length: 18 residues. V trimming: 4 bases; J trimming: 5 bases; junction bases outside the gene matches: 13. The CDR3 reads CASSPGRGLAGERETQYF. CDR3 sequence (DNA): TGTGCCAGCAGCCCCGGAAGGGGACTAGCGGGAGAGAGGGAGACCCAGTACTTC.

In this sample, this clone turned up a few times. The rearrangement joins TRBV7-7 to TRBJ1-5; 10 bases agree with TRBD1. CDR3 size: 17 residues. Unmatched junction bases numbered 6, after V lost 4 bases and J lost 0 bases. Germline CDR1 is SSHAT and CDR2 is FNYEAQ (reference sequence). CDR3 protein: CASSSGQGGDSNQPQHF. CDR3 bases: TGTGCCAGCAGCTCAGGACAGGGGGGTGATAGCAATCAGCCCCAGCATTTT. Filled out from reference TRBV7-7 and TRBJ1-5, the complete variable domain reads GAGVSQSPRYKVTKRGQDVTLRCDPISSHATLYWYQQALGQGPEFLTYFNYEAQPDKSGLPSDRFSAERPEGSISTLTIQRTEQRDSAMYRCASSSGQGGDSNQPQHFGDGTRLSIL.

The genes are TRBV7-2 and TRBJ2-7; D unresolved. The CDR3 totals 14 residues. Germline-derived CDR1 and CDR2 are SGHTA and FQGNSA. The V gene lost 5 bases and the J gene lost 2 bases, with 13 bases spanning the gap. The CDR3 reads CASSLTSGAYEQYF. The CDR3 DNA follows: TGTGCCAGCAGCCTCACGTCGGGTGCCTACGAGCAGTACTTC.

The chain couples TRBV18 to TRBJ1-2, with no clear D. V shed 0 bases and J shed 2 bases, with 10 bases lying between them. Per the germline V gene, CDR1 is KGHSH and CDR2 is LQKENI. This CDR3 region has 15 residues. The CDR3 region has the DNA TGTGCCAGCTCACCACCGGTCGGAGGGAACTATGGCTACACCTTC. Amino acid sequence: CASSPPVGGNYGYTF.

This chain uses TRBV19 with TRBJ1-3; D gene ambiguous. V dropped 1 base and J dropped 2 bases, with 6 bases sitting between them. The CDR3 is made up of 14 amino acids. Germline CDR1 reads LNHDA; CDR2 reads SQIVND (reference sequence). CDR3 bases: TGTGCCAGTAGTATAGGAGGCGCTGGAAACACCATATATTTT. This encodes CASSIGGAGNTIYF.

J is TRBJ1-5 and V is TRBV5-5; weak D call: TRBD1 (5 bases). CDR1 and CDR2 (germline): SGHKS, YYEKEE (reference sequence). Trimming took 4 bases from V and 5 from J, leaving 19 bases between them. This CDR3 is 16 amino acids long. DNA of the CDR3: TGTGCCAGCAGCCCAGGATTGGACAATAGTTATCAGCCCCAGCATTTT. This translates into CASSPGLDNSYQPQHF.

Remarks on this clone: The sample holds other DNA sequences that translate to the same CDR3. The rearrangement links TRBV9 to TRBJ1-6, with D hard to call. CDR1 and CDR2 (germline): SGDLS, YYNGEE. V was shortened by 4 bases and J by 1 base, with 12 bases between the two germline ends. This CDR3 spans 16 amino acids. Here the CDR3 reads CASSPSYVSYNSPLHF. The CDR3 DNA follows: TGTGCCAGCAGCCCTTCCTACGTGTCCTATAATTCACCCCTCCACTTT.

CDR3 region: CAYQRGDWDGEQFF. CDR3 bases: TGTGCCTACCAACGTGGGGACTGGGACGGTGAGCAGTTCTTC. The V call is TRBV2, the J call TRBJ2-1; TRBD2 might be the D (6 bases). The V gene's germline CDR1 is SNHLY and CDR2 FYNNEI. There are 14 residues in the CDR3. The V end lost 11 bases, the J end lost 9 bases, and 23 bases lay between the germline ends.